This T cell receptor beta chain was sequenced for a study of a mutant IDH1 vaccine in newly diagnosed glioma (dated by TCRdb to the early 2020s). About the full investigation: Patients were given eight vaccinations, in weeks 1, 3, 5, 7, 11, 15, 19 and 23, which matched visits V03 through V10. In the chemotherapy-containing groups, vaccination started alongside temozolomide cycles, whereas in patients who had radiotherapy alone it started 4-6 weeks after radiotherapy. Of the roughly 30 treated patients, approximately 62% were male and approximately 38% were female, and a mean age of roughly 40 years was recorded. Prior to enrollment, standard therapy consisting of radiotherapy alone, temozolomide alone, or radiochemotherapy with temozolomide had been administered to patients, with the combination being received by most patients. Peripheral blood samples were drawn at six visits, namely V03 (baseline), V05, V07, V10, V12 and V13. Longitudinal TCRB deep sequencing was performed for 25 to 30 treated patients wherever samples were available for exploratory analyses.

Points the paper makes about the study in general: Pseudoprogression appeared unrelated to alterations in the top peripheral T cell clonotypes detected by TCRB sequencing. Across multiple MHC alleles, vaccine-induced immune responses were seen in around 93% of patients. The authors noted that analyses of patient blood samples could not be reproduced because of sample limitations. Availability determined which PBMC samples were chosen for TCRB deep sequencing.

The CDR3 numbers 12 residues from cysteine through phenylalanine. Just CDR3 DNA is preserved here, 36 bases in frame from base 1. The junction carries 7 bases between V and J, which are trimmed by 8 bases and 2 bases respectively. The CDR1 and CDR2 encoded by the germline V gene are MNHNS and SASEGT. The time point label of this sample denotes: week 23, last vaccination. Each vaccine dose was 300 ug of a 20-mer mutant IDH1 peptide in Montanide, given subcutaneously with topical imiquimod. Newly diagnosed WHO grade 3 or 4 IDH1-mutant astrocytomas showing loss of nuclear ATRX were present in the donors. The samples were drawn from NOA16, a multicentre, single-arm, open-label phase I trial in Germany that tested a mutant IDH1 peptide vaccine in humans for the first time. Genomic DNA for TCRB sequencing was extracted from EDTA blood using the DNeasy Blood and Tissue Kit. A word on this clone: The antigen this receptor binds is unknown. Nothing much larger sits one base from this clone, and base qualities are not available.

Receptor libraries were prepared by the immunoSEQ multiplex PCR assay. Following the manufacturer's protocol, the hsTCRB Kit was used to amplify rearranged TCR beta chain sequences. TCRB libraries were sequenced on an Illumina MiSeq. Processing in the source paper ran as follows. Demultiplexing, trimming and gene mapping were performed with the kit vendor's proprietary platform. TCRdb provides this immuneACCESS table in a form limited to in-frame rearrangements. Some clones are lacking; in checked studies, under half of them reflect an unresolved V gene, and why the rest are absent is not known. V and J calls and clone size are copied from that table; D and trimming were computed from the DNA. Present in this sample are about 54,000 clones, 80% of which were seen just once. Clones ranked in the top ten supply about 6.3% of the sample.

The sequence joins TRBV6-1 to TRBJ2-1; the D element might be TRBD1 or TRBD2, as each aligns at 5 bases. The sequence was obtained from a man in his forties or fifties with glioma. This material consisted of PBMCs, taken from a glioma patient whose treatment included an IDH1 peptide vaccine. CDR3 reads: CASEGPYNEQFF. DNA sequence: TGTGCCAGCGAGGGACCCTACAATGAGCAGTTCTTC.